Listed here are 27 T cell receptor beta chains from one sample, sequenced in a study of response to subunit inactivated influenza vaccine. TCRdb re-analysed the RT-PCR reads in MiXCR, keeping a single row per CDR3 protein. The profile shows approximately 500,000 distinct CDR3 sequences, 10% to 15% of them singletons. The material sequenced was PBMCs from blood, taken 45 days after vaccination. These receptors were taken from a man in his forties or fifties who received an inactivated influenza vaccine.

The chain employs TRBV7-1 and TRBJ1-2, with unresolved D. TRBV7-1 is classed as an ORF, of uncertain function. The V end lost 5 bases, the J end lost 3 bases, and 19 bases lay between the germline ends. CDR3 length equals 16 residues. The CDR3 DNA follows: TGTGCCAGCAGCCCTGGGCTCATCTGCTCCCACTATGGCTACACCTTC. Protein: CASSPGLICSHYGYTF.

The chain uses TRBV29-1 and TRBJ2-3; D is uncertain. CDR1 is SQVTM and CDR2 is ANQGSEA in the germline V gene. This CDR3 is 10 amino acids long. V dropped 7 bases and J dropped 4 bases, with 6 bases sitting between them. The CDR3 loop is CSANADTQYF. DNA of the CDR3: TGCAGCGCCAACGCAGATACGCAGTATTTT.

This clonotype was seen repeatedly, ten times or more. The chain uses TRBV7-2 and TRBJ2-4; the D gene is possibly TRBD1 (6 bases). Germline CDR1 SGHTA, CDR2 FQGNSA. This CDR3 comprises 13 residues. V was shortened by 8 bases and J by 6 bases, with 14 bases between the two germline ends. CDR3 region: CASGAVQGNIQYF. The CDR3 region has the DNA TGTGCCAGCGGGGCGGTACAGGGAAACATTCAGTACTTC.

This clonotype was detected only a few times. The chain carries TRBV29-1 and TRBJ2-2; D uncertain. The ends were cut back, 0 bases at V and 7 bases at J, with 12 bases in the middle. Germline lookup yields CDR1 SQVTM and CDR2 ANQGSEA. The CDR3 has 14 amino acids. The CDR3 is CSVEDYADSGELFF. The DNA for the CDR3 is TGCAGCGTTGAAGATTACGCAGATAGCGGGGAGCTGTTTTTT.

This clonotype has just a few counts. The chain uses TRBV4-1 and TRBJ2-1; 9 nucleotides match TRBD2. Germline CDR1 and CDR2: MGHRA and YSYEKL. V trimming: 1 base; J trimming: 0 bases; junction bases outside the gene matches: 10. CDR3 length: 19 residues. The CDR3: CASSQVGTSRAISYNEQFF. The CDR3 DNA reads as TGCGCCAGCAGCCAAGTAGGGACTAGCCGGGCCATCTCCTACAATGAGCAGTTCTTC.

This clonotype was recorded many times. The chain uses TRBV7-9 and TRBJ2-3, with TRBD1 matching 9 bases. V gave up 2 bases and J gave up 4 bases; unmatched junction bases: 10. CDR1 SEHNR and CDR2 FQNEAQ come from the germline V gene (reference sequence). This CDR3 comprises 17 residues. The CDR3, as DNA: TGTGCCAGCAGCTTACCCACCGGGACAGGGCCTGCAGATACGCAGTATTTT. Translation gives CASSLPTGTGPADTQYF.

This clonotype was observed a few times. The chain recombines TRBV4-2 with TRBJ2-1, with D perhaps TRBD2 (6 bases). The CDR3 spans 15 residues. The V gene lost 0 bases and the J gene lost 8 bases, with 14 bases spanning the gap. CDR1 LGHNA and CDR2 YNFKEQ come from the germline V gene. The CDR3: CASSQDSGDAYEQFF. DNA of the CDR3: TGTGCCAGCAGCCAAGATTCGGGGGACGCCTATGAGCAGTTCTTC.

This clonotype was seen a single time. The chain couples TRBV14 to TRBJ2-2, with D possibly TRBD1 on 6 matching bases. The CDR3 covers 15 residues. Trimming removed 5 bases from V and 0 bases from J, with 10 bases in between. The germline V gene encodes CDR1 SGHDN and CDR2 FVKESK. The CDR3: CASSEGHSNTGELFF. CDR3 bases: TGTGCCAGCAGCGAGGGACACTCGAACACCGGGGAGCTGTTTTTT.

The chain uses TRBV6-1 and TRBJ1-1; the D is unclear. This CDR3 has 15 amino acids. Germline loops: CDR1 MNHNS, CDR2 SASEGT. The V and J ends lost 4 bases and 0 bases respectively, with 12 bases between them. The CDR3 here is CASSGGNHLNTEAFF. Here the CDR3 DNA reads TGTGCCAGCAGTGGAGGCAATCACTTGAACACTGAAGCTTTCTTT.

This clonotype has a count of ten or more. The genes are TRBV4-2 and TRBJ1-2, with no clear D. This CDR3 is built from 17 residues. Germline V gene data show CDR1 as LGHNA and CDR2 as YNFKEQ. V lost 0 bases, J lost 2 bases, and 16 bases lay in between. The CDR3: CASSQDVGGQLNYGYTF. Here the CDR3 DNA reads TGTGCCAGCAGCCAAGACGTTGGTGGGCAACTGAACTATGGCTACACCTTC.

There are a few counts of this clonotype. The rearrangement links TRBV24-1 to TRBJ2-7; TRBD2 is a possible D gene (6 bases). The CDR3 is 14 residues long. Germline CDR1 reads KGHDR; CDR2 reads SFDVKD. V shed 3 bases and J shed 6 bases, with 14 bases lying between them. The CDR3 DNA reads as TGTGCCACCAGTGATACTGGGAGGATTGGCGAGCAGTACTTC. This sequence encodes CATSDTGRIGEQYF.

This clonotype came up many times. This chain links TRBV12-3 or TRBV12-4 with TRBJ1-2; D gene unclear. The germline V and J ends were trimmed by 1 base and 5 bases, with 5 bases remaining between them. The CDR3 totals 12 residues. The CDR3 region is CASSLDRYGYTF. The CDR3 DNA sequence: TGTGCCAGCAGTTTAGATAGATATGGCTACACCTTC.

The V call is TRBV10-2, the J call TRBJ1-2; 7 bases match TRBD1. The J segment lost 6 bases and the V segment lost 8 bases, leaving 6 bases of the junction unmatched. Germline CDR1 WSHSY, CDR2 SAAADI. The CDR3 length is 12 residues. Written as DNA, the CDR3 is TGCGCCAGCTCAAGACAGGGAAATGGCTACACCTTC. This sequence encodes CASSRQGNGYTF.

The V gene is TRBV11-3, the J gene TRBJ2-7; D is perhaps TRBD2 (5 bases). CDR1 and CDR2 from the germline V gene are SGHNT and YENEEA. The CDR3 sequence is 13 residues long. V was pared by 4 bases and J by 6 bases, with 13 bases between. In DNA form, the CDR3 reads TGTGCCAGCAGCTCGACAACCGAGGGCGAGCAGTACTTC. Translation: CASSSTTEGEQYF.

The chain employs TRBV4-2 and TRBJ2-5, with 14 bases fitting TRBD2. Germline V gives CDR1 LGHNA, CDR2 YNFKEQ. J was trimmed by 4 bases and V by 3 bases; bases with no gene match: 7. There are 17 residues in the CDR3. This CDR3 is CASSHIGLAGGLETQYF. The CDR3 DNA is TGTGCCAGCAGCCACATCGGACTAGCGGGGGGTCTAGAGACCCAGTACTTC.

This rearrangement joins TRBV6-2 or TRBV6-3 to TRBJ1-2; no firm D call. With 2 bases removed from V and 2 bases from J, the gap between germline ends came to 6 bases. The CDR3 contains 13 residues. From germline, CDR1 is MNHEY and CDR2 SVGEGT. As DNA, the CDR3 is TGTGCCAGCAGTTACGACAACAACTATGGCTACACCTTC. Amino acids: CASSYDNNYGYTF.

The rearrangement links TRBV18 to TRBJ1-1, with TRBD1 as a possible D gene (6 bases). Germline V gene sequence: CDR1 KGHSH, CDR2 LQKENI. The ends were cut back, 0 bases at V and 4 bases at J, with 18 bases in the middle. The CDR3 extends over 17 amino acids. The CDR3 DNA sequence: TGTGCCAGCTCACCACCGGACAGTGTAACTTTAATCACTGAAGCTTTCTTT. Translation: CASSPPDSVTLITEAFF.

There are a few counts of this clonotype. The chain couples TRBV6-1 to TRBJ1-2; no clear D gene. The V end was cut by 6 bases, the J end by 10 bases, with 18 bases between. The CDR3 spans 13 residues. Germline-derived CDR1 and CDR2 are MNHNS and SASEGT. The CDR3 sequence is CASRDPGFPYYTF. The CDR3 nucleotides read TGTGCCAGCAGAGATCCCGGGTTTCCTTACTACACCTTC.

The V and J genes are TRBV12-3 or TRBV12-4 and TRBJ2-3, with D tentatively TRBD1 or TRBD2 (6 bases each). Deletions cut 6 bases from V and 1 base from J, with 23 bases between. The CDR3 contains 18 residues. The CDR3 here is CASRGGFTGHTGTDTQYF. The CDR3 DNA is TGTGCCAGCAGGGGGGGCTTCACAGGACACACAGGCACAGATACGCAGTATTTT.

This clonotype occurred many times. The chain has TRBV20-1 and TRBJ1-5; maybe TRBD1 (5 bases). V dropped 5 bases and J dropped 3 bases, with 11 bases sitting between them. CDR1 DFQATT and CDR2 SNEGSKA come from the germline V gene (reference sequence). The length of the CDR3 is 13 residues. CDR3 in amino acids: CSAVRQNNQPQHF. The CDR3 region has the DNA TGCAGTGCTGTTCGACAGAACAATCAGCCCCAGCATTTT.

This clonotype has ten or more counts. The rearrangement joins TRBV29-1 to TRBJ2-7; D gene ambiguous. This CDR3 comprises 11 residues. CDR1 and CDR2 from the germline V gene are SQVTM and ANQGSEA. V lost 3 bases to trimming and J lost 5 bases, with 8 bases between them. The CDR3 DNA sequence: TGCAGCGTTGACGTTCATCACGAGCAGTACTTC. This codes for CSVDVHHEQYF.

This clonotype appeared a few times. For the CDR3, the DNA is TGTGCCAGCAGTTTTAGTCCTTACCAAGAGACCCAGTACTTC. Protein sequence: CASSFSPYQETQYF. The V and J genes are TRBV27 and TRBJ2-5; D unclear. V was shortened by 3 bases and J by 0 bases, with 8 bases between the two germline ends. Germline CDR1 MNHEY, CDR2 SMNVEV (reference sequence). This CDR3 spans 14 amino acids.

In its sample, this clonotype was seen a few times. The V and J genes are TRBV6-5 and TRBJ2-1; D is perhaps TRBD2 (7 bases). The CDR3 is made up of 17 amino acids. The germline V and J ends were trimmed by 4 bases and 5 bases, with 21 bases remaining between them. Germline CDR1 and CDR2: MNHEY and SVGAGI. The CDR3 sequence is CASSSTLGPRGHNEQFF. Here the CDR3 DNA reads TGTGCCAGCAGTTCCACTCTCGGGCCGCGGGGGCACAATGAGCAGTTCTTC.

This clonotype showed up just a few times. DNA for the CDR3: TGCGCCAGCAAGCGTCGGGGGGACTCAACCGGGGAGCTGTTTTTT. Amino acids: CASKRRGDSTGELFF. This sequence joins TRBV5-1 and TRBJ2-2; the match to TRBD2 covers 7 bases. This CDR3 region has 15 residues. Unmatched junction bases numbered 10, after V lost 6 bases and J lost 5 bases. Germline CDR1 is SGHRS and CDR2 is YFSETQ.

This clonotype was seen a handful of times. As DNA, the CDR3 is TGTGCCATCAGAACCAGCGGGGTGGGATACAATGAGCAGTTCTTC. Residues: CAIRTSGVGYNEQFF. V usage is TRBV10-3 and J usage is TRBJ2-1; TRBD2 agrees at 7 bases. The CDR3 sequence is 15 residues long. V trimming: 6 bases; J trimming: 4 bases; junction bases outside the gene matches: 9. Looked up from germline, CDR1 is ENHRY and CDR2 is SYGVKD.

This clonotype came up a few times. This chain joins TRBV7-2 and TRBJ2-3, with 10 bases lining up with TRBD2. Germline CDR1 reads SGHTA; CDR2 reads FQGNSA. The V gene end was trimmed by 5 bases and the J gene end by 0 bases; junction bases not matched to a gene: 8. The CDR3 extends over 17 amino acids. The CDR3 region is CASSLPISGGSTDTQYF. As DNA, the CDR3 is TGTGCCAGCAGCCTACCAATTAGCGGGGGGAGCACAGATACGCAGTATTTT.

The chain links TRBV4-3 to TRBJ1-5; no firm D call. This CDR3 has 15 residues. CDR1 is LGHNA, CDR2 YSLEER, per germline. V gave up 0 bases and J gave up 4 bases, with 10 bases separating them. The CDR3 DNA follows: TGCGCCAGCAGCCAAGAATATGTTCGGAATCAGCCCCAGCATTTT. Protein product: CASSQEYVRNQPQHF.